This T cell receptor beta chain was found in a study of PD-1 blockade in mismatch repair-deficient tumors. The overall study: Patients had fewer than 15 mismatch repair-deficient cancer types and were previously treated and progressing.

Study-level results: After pembrolizumab, tumor-resident clones rose rapidly, then generally contracted before radiologic responses.

Every patient had mismatch repair deficiency by PCR or immunohistochemistry. TCR sequencing covered a few patients who responded to pembrolizumab. Notes on this clone: The antigen remains undetermined.

TCRdb keeps only in-frame clones here, not all; method: immunoSEQ multiplex PCR. The sample shows 45,000 to 55,000 clones, about 84% of them seen only once. Trimming cost V 8 bases and J 4 bases; bases outside gene matches: 6. Germline assignment: CDR1 SNHLY and CDR2 FYNNEI. This CDR3 is 15 amino acids long. The specimen comprised peripheral blood, sampled 20 weeks after starting pembrolizumab. The chain uses TRBV2 and TRBJ2-3, with 13 bases identical to TRBD2. The receptor was derived from an adult with mismatch repair-deficient cancer. For the CDR3, the DNA is TGTGCCAGCTCAAGACTAGCGGGAGGCGCAGATACGCAGTATTTT. It encodes CASSRLAGGADTQYF.